This T cell receptor (beta chain) was retrieved from a study of OX40 agonist ivuxolimab in advanced cancers. Germline CDR1 is KGHSH and CDR2 is LQKENI. The CDR3 length is 16 residues. The J segment lost 7 bases and the V segment lost 2 bases, leaving 10 bases of the junction unmatched. TCRdb keeps only in-frame clones here, not all; method: immunoSEQ multiplex PCR. The sample comprises roughly 70,000 clones, 75% to 90% of which are singletons, and approximately 4.3% rests with the top ten. Prior autoimmune disease or systemic immunosuppression barred patients. The receptor was derived from an adult with an advanced solid tumor such as melanoma, head and neck, liver or kidney cancer. The sequences come from CD4+ or CD8+ T cells sorted from blood, collected in a trial of the OX40 agonist ivuxolimab. V is TRBV18 and J is TRBJ2-1; TRBD2 aligns across 8 bases. The CDR3 DNA follows: TGTGCCAGCTCACCAGAACCGGGAGGGCCGTGGAATGAGCAGTTCTTC. Translated: CASSPEPGGPWNEQFF.